Detailed here is one TCR beta chain. Its specificity is unknown. These data originate in a study of vaccination and CD4 T cells after COVID-19. Turning to the study itself: Once diagnosed, patients had post-COVID samples drawn a median about 110 days later (range 35 to 161). Overlapping spike peptides of SARS-CoV-2, HCoV-NL63, HCoV-OC43 and HCoV-229E were used, and cells were stimulated with them. Findings and limits, study-wide: SARS-CoV-2-reactive clonotypes rose nonsignificantly, with the median going from roughly 19 to 38.

As to time point: late sampling 161 to 241 days after vaccination in three convalescent patients. Treatment denoted: roughly 11-day PBMC culture with coronavirus spike peptide pools or control peptides (ViraFEST assay). Trimming stripped 6 bases from V and 2 bases from J, with 14 bases between. Germline CDR1 is MNHNS and CDR2 is SASEGT. The CDR3 covers 14 residues. Sequenced with the Oncomine TCR Beta short-read assay was DNA taken from cultured CD4+ T cells. TCRdb redid the calling of the PCR reads with MiXCR, one entry per CDR3 protein. Of roughly 15,000 distinct CDR3 sequences listed, roughly 44% are singletons.

Sample: CD4+ T cells from blood, cultured in vitro, taken about 7 months after SARS-CoV-2 vaccination. The sequence derives from a human donor who had recovered from COVID-19. J is TRBJ2-7 and V is TRBV6-1; D is possibly TRBD2 (5 bases). The CDR3 bases are TGTGCCAGCAGACAGCCGGGGATGCCCTACGAGCAGTACTTC. It codes for CASRQPGMPYEQYF.